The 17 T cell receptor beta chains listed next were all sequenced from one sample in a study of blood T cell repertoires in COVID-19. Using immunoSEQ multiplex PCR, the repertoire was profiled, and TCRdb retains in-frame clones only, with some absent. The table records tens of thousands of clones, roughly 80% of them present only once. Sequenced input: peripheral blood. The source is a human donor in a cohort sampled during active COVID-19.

The CDR3: CASSKGALGSNQPQHF. CDR3 sequence (DNA): TGTGCCAGTAGTAAAGGGGCCCTAGGCTCGAATCAGCCCCAGCATTTT. The rearrangement joins TRBV19 to TRBJ1-5, with a tentative D call TRBD1 (5 bases). Trimming pared 4 bases from V and 4 bases from J, leaving 17 bases between. The CDR3 spans 16 residues. Per the germline V gene, CDR1 is LNHDA and CDR2 is SQIVND (reference sequence).

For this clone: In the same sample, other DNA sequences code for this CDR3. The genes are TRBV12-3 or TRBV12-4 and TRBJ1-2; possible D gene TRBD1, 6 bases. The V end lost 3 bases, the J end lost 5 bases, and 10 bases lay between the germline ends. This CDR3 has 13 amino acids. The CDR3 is CASSLDSRYGYTF. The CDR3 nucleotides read TGTGCCAGCAGTTTGGACAGTCGGTATGGCTACACCTTC.

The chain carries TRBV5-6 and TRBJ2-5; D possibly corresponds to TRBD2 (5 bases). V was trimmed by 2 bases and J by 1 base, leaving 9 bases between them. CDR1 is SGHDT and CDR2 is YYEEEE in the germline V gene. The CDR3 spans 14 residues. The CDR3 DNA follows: TGTGCCAGCAGCTTCGGAGGACTCCAAGAGACCCAGTACTTC. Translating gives CASSFGGLQETQYF.

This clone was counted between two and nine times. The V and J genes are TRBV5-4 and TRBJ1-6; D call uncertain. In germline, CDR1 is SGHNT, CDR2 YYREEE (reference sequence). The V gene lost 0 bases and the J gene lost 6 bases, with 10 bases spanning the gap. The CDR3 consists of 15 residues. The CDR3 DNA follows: TGTGCCAGCAGCTTGGGCGGCCGGGGTAATTCACCCCTCCACTTT. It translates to CASSLGGRGNSPLHF.

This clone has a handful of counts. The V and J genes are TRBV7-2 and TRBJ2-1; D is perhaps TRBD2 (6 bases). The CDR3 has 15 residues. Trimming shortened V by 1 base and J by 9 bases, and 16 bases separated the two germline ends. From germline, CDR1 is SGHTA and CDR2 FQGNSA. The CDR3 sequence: CASSLVVLSGAEQFF. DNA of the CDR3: TGTGCCAGCAGCTTAGTAGTGTTATCGGGAGCTGAGCAGTTCTTC.

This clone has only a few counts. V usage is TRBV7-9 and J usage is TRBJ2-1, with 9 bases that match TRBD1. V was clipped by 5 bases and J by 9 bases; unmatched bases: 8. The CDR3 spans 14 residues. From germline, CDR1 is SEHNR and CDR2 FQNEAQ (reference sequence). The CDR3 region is CASSNRDRASEQFF. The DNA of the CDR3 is TGTGCCAGCAGCAACCGGGACAGGGCTTCTGAGCAGTTCTTC.

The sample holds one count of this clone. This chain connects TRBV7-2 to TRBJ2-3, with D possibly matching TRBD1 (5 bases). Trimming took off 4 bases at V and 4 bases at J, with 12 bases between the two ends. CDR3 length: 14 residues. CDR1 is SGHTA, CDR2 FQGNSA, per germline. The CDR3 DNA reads TGTGCCAGCAGCTCGGCCGCAGGGCCAGATACGCAGTATTTT. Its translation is CASSSAAGPDTQYF.

CDR3: CASSLGSRGRVARSPLHF. As DNA, the CDR3 is TGTGCCAGCAGTTTGGGTTCGAGGGGGCGGGTCGCCAGGTCACCCCTCCACTTT. This chain links TRBV28 with TRBJ1-6, with 7 bases that match TRBD1. This CDR3 contains 18 residues. After removal of 3 bases from V and 10 bases from J, the junction contained 18 bases not matched to a gene. CDR1 is MDHEN and CDR2 is SYDVKM in the germline V gene.

The CDR3, as DNA: TGTGCCAGCAGACTATCAGGGACAGCGGACGAGCAGTACTTC. Protein: CASRLSGTADEQYF. The gene calls are TRBV5-4 and TRBJ2-7, with TRBD1 matching 7 bases. Germline assignment: CDR1 SGHNT and CDR2 YYREEE (reference sequence). The CDR3 has 14 amino acids. V lost 5 bases and J lost 5; bases outside the gene matches: 10. The full variable domain, rest sourced from reference TRBV5-4 and TRBJ2-7, is ETGVTQSPTHLIKTRGQQVTLRCSSQSGHNTVSWYQQALGQGPQFIFQYYREEENGRGNFPPRFSGLQFPNYSSELNVNALELDDSALYLCASRLSGTADEQYFGPGTRLTVT.

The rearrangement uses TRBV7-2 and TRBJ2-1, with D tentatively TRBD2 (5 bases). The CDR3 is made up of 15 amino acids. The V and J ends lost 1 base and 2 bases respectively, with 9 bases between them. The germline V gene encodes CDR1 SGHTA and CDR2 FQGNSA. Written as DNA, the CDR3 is TGTGCCAGCAGCTTAGTTCCGGGGACCTACAATGAGCAGTTCTTC. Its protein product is CASSLVPGTYNEQFF.

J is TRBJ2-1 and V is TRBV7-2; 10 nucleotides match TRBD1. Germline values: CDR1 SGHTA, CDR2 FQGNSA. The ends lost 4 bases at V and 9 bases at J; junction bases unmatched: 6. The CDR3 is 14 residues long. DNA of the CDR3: TGTGCCAGCAGCTCGTGGACAGGGGGAGGTGAGCAGTTCTTC. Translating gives CASSSWTGGGEQFF.

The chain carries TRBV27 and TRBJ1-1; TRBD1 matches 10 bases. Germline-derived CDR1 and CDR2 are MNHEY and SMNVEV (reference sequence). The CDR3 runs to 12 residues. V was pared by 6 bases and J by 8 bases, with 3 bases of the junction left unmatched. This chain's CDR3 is CASSSTGGEAFF. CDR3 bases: TGTGCCAGCAGCTCGACAGGGGGCGAAGCTTTCTTT.

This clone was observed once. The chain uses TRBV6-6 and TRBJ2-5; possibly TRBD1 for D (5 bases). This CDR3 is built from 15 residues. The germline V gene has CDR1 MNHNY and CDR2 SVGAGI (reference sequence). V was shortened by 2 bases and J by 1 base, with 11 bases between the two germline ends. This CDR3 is CASSYGGRAQETQYF. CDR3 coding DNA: TGTGCCAGCAGTTACGGCGGCAGGGCCCAAGAGACCCAGTACTTC.

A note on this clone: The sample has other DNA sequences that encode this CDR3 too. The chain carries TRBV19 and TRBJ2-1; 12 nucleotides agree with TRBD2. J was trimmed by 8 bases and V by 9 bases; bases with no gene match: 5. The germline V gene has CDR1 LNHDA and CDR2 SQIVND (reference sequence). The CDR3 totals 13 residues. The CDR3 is CASSTSGSYEQFF. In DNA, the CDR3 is TGTGCCAGCTCGACTAGCGGGAGCTATGAGCAGTTCTTC.

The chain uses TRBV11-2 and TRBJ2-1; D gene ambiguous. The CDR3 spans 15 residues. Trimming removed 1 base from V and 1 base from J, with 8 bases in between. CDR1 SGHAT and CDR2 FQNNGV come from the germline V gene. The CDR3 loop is CASSLAVESYNEQFF. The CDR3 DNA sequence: TGTGCCAGCAGCTTAGCGGTCGAATCCTACAATGAGCAGTTCTTC. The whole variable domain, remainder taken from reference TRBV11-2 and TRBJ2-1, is EAGVAQSPRYKIIEKRQSVAFWCNPISGHATLYWYQQILGQGPKLLIQFQNNGVVDDSQLPKDRFSAERLKGVDSTLKIQPAKLEDSAVYLCASSLAVESYNEQFFGPGTRLTVL.

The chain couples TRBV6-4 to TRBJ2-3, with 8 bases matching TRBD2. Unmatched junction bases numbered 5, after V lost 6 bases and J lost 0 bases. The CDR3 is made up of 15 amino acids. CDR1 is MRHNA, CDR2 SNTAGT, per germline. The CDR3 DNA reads TGTGCCAGCAGGCTCACTAGCGGAAGCACAGATACGCAGTATTTT. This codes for CASRLTSGSTDTQYF.

This CDR3 reads CASSRDRKYEQYF. The CDR3 coding sequence is TGTGCCAGTAGTAGGGACAGAAAATACGAGCAGTACTTC. J is TRBJ2-7 and V is TRBV19; 7 nucleotides line up with TRBD1. Germline CDR1 reads LNHDA; CDR2 reads SQIVND (reference sequence). J gave up 4 bases and V 4 bases, and 4 bases lay outside the gene matches. The length of the CDR3 is 13 residues.